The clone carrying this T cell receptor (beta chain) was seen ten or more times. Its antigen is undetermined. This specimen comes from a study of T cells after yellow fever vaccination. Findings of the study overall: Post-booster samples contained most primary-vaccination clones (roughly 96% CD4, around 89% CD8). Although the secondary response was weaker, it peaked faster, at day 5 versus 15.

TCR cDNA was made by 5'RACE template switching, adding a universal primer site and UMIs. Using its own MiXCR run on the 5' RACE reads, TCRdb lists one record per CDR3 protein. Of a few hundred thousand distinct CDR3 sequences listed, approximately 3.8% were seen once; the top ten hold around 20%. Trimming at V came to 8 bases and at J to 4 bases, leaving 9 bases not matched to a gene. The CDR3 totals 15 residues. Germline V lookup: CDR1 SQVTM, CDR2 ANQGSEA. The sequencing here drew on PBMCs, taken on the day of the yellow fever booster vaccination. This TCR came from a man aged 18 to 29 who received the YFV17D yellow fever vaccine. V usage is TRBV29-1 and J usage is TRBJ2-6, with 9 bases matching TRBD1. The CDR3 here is CSRSRTGVGANVLTF. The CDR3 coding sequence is TGCAGCCGATCCCGGACAGGGGTAGGGGCCAACGTCCTGACTTTC.